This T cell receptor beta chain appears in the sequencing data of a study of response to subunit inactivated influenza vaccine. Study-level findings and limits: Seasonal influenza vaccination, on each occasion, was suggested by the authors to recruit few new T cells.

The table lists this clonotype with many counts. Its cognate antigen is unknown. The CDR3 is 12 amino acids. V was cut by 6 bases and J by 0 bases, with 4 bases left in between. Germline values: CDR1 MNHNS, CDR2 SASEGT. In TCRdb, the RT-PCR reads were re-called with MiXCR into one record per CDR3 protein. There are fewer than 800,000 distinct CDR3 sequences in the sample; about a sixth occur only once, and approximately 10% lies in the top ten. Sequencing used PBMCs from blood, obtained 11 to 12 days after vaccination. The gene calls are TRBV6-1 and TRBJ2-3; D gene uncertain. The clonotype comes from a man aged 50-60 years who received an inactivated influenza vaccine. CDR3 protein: CASRASTDTQYF. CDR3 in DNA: TGTGCCAGCAGGGCGAGCACAGATACGCAGTATTTT.